The 19 T cell receptor beta chains reported below all come from one sample, sequenced in a study of blood T cell repertoires in COVID-19. Data came from immunoSEQ multiplex PCR; TCRdb stores just in-frame clones and leaves some out. The table lists roughly 200,000 clones, about four fifths of them singletons, with less than 7% in the top ten. The sample comprised peripheral blood. These receptors originate from a man aged 55-75 years with acute or convalescent COVID-19.

V gene TRBV11-2 combines with J gene TRBJ2-3, with D unclear. With 5 bases removed from V and 2 bases from J, the gap between germline ends came to 5 bases. Germline V gives CDR1 SGHAT, CDR2 FQNNGV. This CDR3 spans 12 amino acids. CDR3 sequence: CASSRVTDTQYF. The CDR3 DNA sequence: TGTGCCAGCAGCCGTGTCACAGATACGCAGTATTTT. Looking up the rest from reference TRBV11-2 and TRBJ2-3 gives the full variable domain: EAGVAQSPRYKIIEKRQSVAFWCNPISGHATLYWYQQILGQGPKLLIQFQNNGVVDDSQLPKDRFSAERLKGVDSTLKIQPAKLEDSAVYLCASSRVTDTQYFGPGTRLTVL.

The chain employs TRBV7-9 and TRBJ1-3, with D unclear. V was shortened by 9 bases and J by 0 bases, with 6 bases between the two germline ends. This CDR3 is 12 amino acids long. Germline V gene lookup returns CDR1 SEHNR and CDR2 FQNEAQ (reference sequence). CDR3: CARLSSGNTIYF. In DNA form, the CDR3 reads TGTGCCAGACTTAGCTCTGGAAACACCATATATTTT.

CDR3 residues: CASLSGVDTIYF. In DNA form, the CDR3 reads TGTGCCAGCCTCTCGGGGGTAGACACCATATATTTT. The chain links TRBV28 to TRBJ1-3, with D perhaps matching TRBD1 (5 bases). The CDR3 consists of 12 residues. Deletions cut 8 bases from V and 8 bases from J, with 13 bases between. CDR1 MDHEN and CDR2 SYDVKM come from the germline V gene.

CDR3 residues: CASSPRDSYEQYF. Written as DNA, the CDR3 is TGTGCCAGCAGCCCCCGGGACTCCTACGAGCAGTACTTC. V is TRBV3-1 (or the pseudogene TRBV3-2) and J is TRBJ2-7; D may be TRBD2 (5 bases). CDR3 length: 13 amino acids. Germline CDR1 LGHDT, CDR2 YNNKEL (reference sequence). V was clipped by 4 bases and J by 0 bases, with 7 bases between them.

In this sample, this clone turned up a few times. In DNA form, the CDR3 reads TGTGCCACCAGCAGAGATTACAGGAATTCACCCCTCCACTTT. It encodes CATSRDYRNSPLHF. The rearrangement uses TRBV15 and TRBJ1-6; perhaps TRBD1 as D (5 bases). V lost 0 bases and J lost 7, with 7 bases in between. This CDR3 region has 14 residues. The germline V gene encodes CDR1 LNHNV and CDR2 YYDKDF (reference sequence).

This clone was found a few times. V gene TRBV24-1 combines with J gene TRBJ2-1; D is perhaps TRBD2 (5 bases). Germline CDR1 reads KGHDR; CDR2 reads SFDVKD. The CDR3 consists of 15 residues. V was shortened by 1 base and J by 5 bases, with 11 bases between the two germline ends. The CDR3 coding sequence is TGTGCCACCAGTGATTTAATGAGCGGCCACAATGAGCAGTTCTTC. This sequence encodes CATSDLMSGHNEQFF.

The J gene is TRBJ2-7, the V gene TRBV30, with D possibly matching TRBD2 (5 bases). The CDR3 runs to 13 residues. With 5 bases removed from V and 2 bases from J, the gap between germline ends came to 13 bases. The germline V gene encodes CDR1 GTSNPN and CDR2 SVGIG (reference sequence). The DNA for the CDR3 is TGTGCCTGGGTGACCGGGATCCCCTACGAGCAGTACTTC. Its translation: CAWVTGIPYEQYF.

This chain connects TRBV25-1 to TRBJ1-2; D perhaps matches TRBD1 (6 bases). This CDR3 spans 11 amino acids. The ends were cut back, 6 bases at V and 5 bases at J, with 7 bases in the middle. Germline V gene data show CDR1 as MGHDK and CDR2 as SYGVNS. CDR3 in DNA: TGTGCCAGCAGGCAGGGGTATGGCTACACCTTC. Translated: CASRQGYGYTF.

The chain is built from TRBV5-4 and TRBJ1-2, with D uncertain. The CDR3 contains 13 residues. Germline lookup yields CDR1 SGHNT and CDR2 YYREEE (reference sequence). Trimming took off 5 bases at V and 4 bases at J, with 12 bases between the two ends. The CDR3 reads CASRGSGSYGYTF. The CDR3 DNA reads TGTGCCAGCAGAGGGTCGGGGTCCTATGGCTACACCTTC.

The chain uses TRBV27 and TRBJ1-6; D perhaps matches TRBD1 (6 bases). Germline V gives CDR1 MNHEY, CDR2 SMNVEV (reference sequence). The CDR3 has 16 amino acids. The V and J ends lost 0 bases and 9 bases respectively, with 15 bases between them. CDR3: CASSLSKGHGGSPLHF. The CDR3 DNA is TGTGCCAGCAGTTTATCGAAGGGACATGGAGGTTCACCCCTCCACTTT.

The count of this clone is one. This sequence joins TRBV9 and TRBJ2-2; weak D call: TRBD1 (5 bases). Germline V gene lookup returns CDR1 SGDLS and CDR2 YYNGEE. V gave up 0 bases and J gave up 2 bases, with 8 bases separating them. The CDR3 loop spans 15 amino acids. This chain's CDR3 is CASSVGQTNTGELFF. For the CDR3, the DNA is TGTGCCAGCAGCGTAGGACAGACCAACACCGGGGAGCTGTTTTTT.

This chain connects TRBV6-5 to TRBJ2-1; 12 nucleotides align to TRBD2. The CDR3 length is 14 residues. Germline values: CDR1 MNHEY, CDR2 SVGAGI. The junction had 8 bases not matched to a gene; V was cut back by 8 bases and J by 9 bases. The CDR3 spells CASSLAGGPVEQFF. The CDR3 nucleotides are TGTGCCAGCTCTCTAGCGGGAGGGCCGGTTGAGCAGTTCTTC.

The V call is TRBV4-2, the J call TRBJ1-1; D unclear. Germline V gene lookup returns CDR1 LGHNA and CDR2 YNFKEQ. Trimming removed 2 bases from V and 8 bases from J, with 9 bases in between. This CDR3 is 12 amino acids long. In DNA, the CDR3 is TGTGCCAGCAGCCAACCCGGCGGCGAAGCTTTCTTT. Encoded protein: CASSQPGGEAFF.

This clone was recorded only once. The chain employs TRBV18 and TRBJ1-5; tentatively, D is TRBD1 (5 bases). CDR1 is KGHSH and CDR2 is LQKENI in the germline V gene. Trimming stripped 2 bases from V and 5 bases from J, with 10 bases between. CDR3 size: 14 residues. CDR3 in amino acids: CASSPGAGDQPQHF. Here the CDR3 DNA reads TGTGCCAGCTCACCAGGGGCTGGAGATCAGCCCCAGCATTTT.

The chain is built from TRBV11-3 and TRBJ2-5; TRBD2 matches 7 bases. Germline V gene lookup returns CDR1 SGHNT and CDR2 YENEEA. J was trimmed by 4 bases and V by 5 bases; bases with no gene match: 10. The CDR3 runs to 15 residues. The CDR3 reads CASSIKAGRGETQYF. The CDR3 bases are TGTGCCAGCAGCATAAAGGCAGGGAGGGGAGAGACCCAGTACTTC.

This sequence joins TRBV4-1 and TRBJ2-2; D perhaps matches TRBD1 (5 bases). V was clipped by 7 bases and J by 4 bases, with 13 bases between them. Germline V gene data show CDR1 as MGHRA and CDR2 as YSYEKL. The CDR3 runs to 14 residues. CDR3: CASTPGRVTGELFF. The DNA of the CDR3 is TGCGCCAGCACCCCGGGCAGGGTCACCGGGGAGCTGTTTTTT.

This clone appeared a single time. CDR3 sequence reads: CASSSTLTSGGYEQYF. The DNA for the CDR3 is TGTGCCAGCAGTTCCACCCTGACTAGCGGGGGGTACGAGCAGTACTTC. The chain joins TRBV6-5 to TRBJ2-7, with 13 bases that match TRBD2. V dropped 4 bases and J dropped 4; count of bases not matched to a gene: 7. The CDR3 is made up of 16 amino acids. The germline V gene has CDR1 MNHEY and CDR2 SVGAGI.

This chain uses TRBV6-1 with TRBJ2-1; TRBD2 matches 7 bases. CDR3 length: 15 residues. Germline-derived CDR1 and CDR2 are MNHNS and SASEGT. Trimming removed 0 bases from V and 4 bases from J; junction bases left unmatched: 3. The CDR3 reads CASSEASGLYNEQFF. CDR3 DNA sequence: TGTGCCAGCAGTGAAGCTAGCGGGCTATACAATGAGCAGTTCTTC.

The chain couples TRBV2 to TRBJ1-1; 10 nucleotides agree with TRBD1. Germline values: CDR1 SNHLY, CDR2 FYNNEI. CDR3 length: 16 residues. The ends lost 2 bases at V and 6 bases at J; junction bases unmatched: 9. The CDR3 DNA is TGTGCCAGCAGTGAAAGTAAGAGACAGGGGGCGCCTGAAGCTTTCTTT. Its translation: CASSESKRQGAPEAFF. Full variable domain (missing parts from reference TRBV2 and TRBJ1-1): EPEVTQTPSHQVTQMGQEVILRCVPISNHLYFYWYRQILGQKVEFLVSFYNNEISEKSEIFDDQFSVERPDGSNFTLKIRSTKLEDSAMYFCASSESKRQGAPEAFFGQGTRLTVV.